Below, 13 T cell receptor beta chains from the same sample are listed, as sequenced in a study of identifying expanded T cells in peripheral blood. Here immunoSEQ multiplex PCR was the method, and the copy in TCRdb shows in-frame clones only, minus some. This sample has 100,000 or so clones, with more than 85% found just once. The sequenced sample consisted of blood. All receptors come from a person between 18 and 69 years old in good health.

V and J are TRBV6-6 and TRBJ2-7; tentatively, D is TRBD2 (5 bases). V was pared by 7 bases and J by 1 base, with 14 bases between. The CDR3 spans 14 residues. Germline-derived CDR1 and CDR2 are MNHNY and SVGAGI (reference sequence). DNA of the CDR3: TGTGCCAGCAACCGCCCCGGGATGTCCTACGAGCAGTACTTC. Its translation is CASNRPGMSYEQYF.

The chain recombines TRBV5-6 with TRBJ2-1; D is unresolved. Trimming shortened V by 1 base and J by 4 bases, and 15 bases separated the two germline ends. The CDR3 loop spans 16 amino acids. The germline CDR1 and CDR2 sequences are SGHDT and YYEEEE. The CDR3 here is CASSLYGRPGYNEQFF. CDR3 nucleotides: TGTGCCAGCAGCTTGTACGGGCGGCCGGGTTACAATGAGCAGTTCTTC.

This chain links TRBV5-4 with TRBJ2-7; 8 bases agree with TRBD2. Trimming took 0 bases from V and 5 from J; bases not matched to a gene: 4. Per the germline V gene, CDR1 is SGHNT and CDR2 is YYREEE (reference sequence). The CDR3 runs 14 residues. CDR3 protein: CASSLAGGVNEQYF. The CDR3 bases are TGTGCCAGCAGCTTGGCGGGGGGGGTGAACGAGCAGTACTTC.

The chain's CDR3 is CASSIRSRDLFYEQYF. CDR3 sequence (DNA): TGTGCCAGCAGCATCCGCTCCCGGGACCTTTTCTACGAGCAGTACTTC. The V call is TRBV11-2, the J call TRBJ2-7; D is perhaps TRBD1 or TRBD2 (5 bases each). The germline V and J ends were trimmed by 5 bases and 3 bases, with 20 bases remaining between them. Per germline, CDR1 SGHAT and CDR2 FQNNGV. The CDR3 has 16 amino acids.

The gene calls are TRBV28 and TRBJ2-7, with 7 bases that match TRBD1. CDR1 and CDR2 from the germline V gene are MDHEN and SYDVKM. V shed 4 bases and J 3 bases; nucleotides not matched to a gene: 9. The CDR3 totals 15 residues. In nucleotides, the CDR3 is TGTGCCAGCAGTTCGTCCCCACGGGACAGCTACGAGCAGTACTTC. Translation: CASSSSPRDSYEQYF.

The V gene is TRBV11-2, the J gene TRBJ2-1; TRBD2 matches at 7 bases. Germline CDR1 and CDR2: SGHAT and FQNNGV. The length of the CDR3 is 13 residues. Trimming cost V 0 bases and J 12 bases; bases outside gene matches: 5. CDR3 in DNA: TGTGCCAGCAGCTTAGATGAGCGGGGCGGGCAGTTCTTC. Residues: CASSLDERGGQFF. The full variable domain, completed using reference TRBV11-2 and TRBJ2-1, is EAGVAQSPRYKIIEKRQSVAFWCNPISGHATLYWYQQILGQGPKLLIQFQNNGVVDDSQLPKDRFSAERLKGVDSTLKIQPAKLEDSAVYLCASSLDERGGQFFGPGTRLTVL.

This chain uses TRBV21-1 with TRBJ1-1; the table's TRBD1 call for D was not verified on the DNA. TRBV21-1 is a pseudogene segment. The CDR3 spans 13 residues. Here the CDR3 DNA reads TGTGCCAGCAGCTCCAGGGAAAACACTGAAGCTTTCTTT. It codes for CASSSRENTEAFF.

The chain is built from TRBV2 and TRBJ2-3; D perhaps matches TRBD1 (6 bases). V lost 7 bases and J 2 bases, leaving 16 bases between the germline ends. The CDR3 sequence is 15 residues long. CDR1 and CDR2 from the germline V gene are SNHLY and FYNNEI. CDR3 sequence reads: CASTQMGALTDTQYF. DNA of the CDR3: TGTGCCAGCACTCAAATGGGGGCGCTCACAGATACGCAGTATTTT. Using reference TRBV2 and TRBJ2-3 for the parts outside the CDR3, the full variable domain is EPEVTQTPSHQVTQMGQEVILRCVPISNHLYFYWYRQILGQKVEFLVSFYNNEISEKSEIFDDQFSVERPDGSNFTLKIRSTKLEDSAMYFCASTQMGALTDTQYFGPGTRLTVL.

The chain couples TRBV6-6 to TRBJ1-1, with 9 bases lining up with TRBD1. The CDR3 sequence is 14 residues long. CDR1 and CDR2 (germline): MNHNY, SVGAGI (reference sequence). Trimming removed 6 bases from V and 5 bases from J; junction bases left unmatched: 7. The CDR3 DNA sequence: TGTGCCAGCAGCGAGGACAGGGGAAGGACTGAAGCTTTCTTT. It yields the protein CASSEDRGRTEAFF.

J is TRBJ2-7 and V is TRBV9, with 10 bases aligning to TRBD2. The CDR3 sequence is 15 residues long. Germline-derived CDR1 and CDR2 are SGDLS and YYNGEE. J lost 1 base, V lost 3 bases, and 4 bases had no gene match. CDR3 sequence reads: CASSELAGASYEQYF. Written as DNA, the CDR3 is TGTGCCAGCAGCGAGCTAGCGGGGGCTTCCTACGAGCAGTACTTC. The whole variable domain, filled in from reference TRBV9 and TRBJ2-7, reads DSGVTQTPKHLITATGQRVTLRCSPRSGDLSVYWYQQSLDQGLQFLIQYYNGEERAKGNILERFSAQQFPDLHSELNLSSLELGDSALYFCASSELAGASYEQYFGPGTRLTVT.

This clone was counted once. The CDR3 loop is CASSYSIPGTGNTIYF. DNA of the CDR3: TGTGCCAGCAGTTACTCGATACCAGGGACTGGAAACACCATATATTTT. The chain carries TRBV6-5 and TRBJ1-3, with a tentative D call TRBD1 (5 bases). The CDR3 sequence is 16 residues long. V dropped 0 bases and J dropped 2 bases, with 11 bases sitting between them. Germline V gives CDR1 MNHEY, CDR2 SVGAGI.

This chain links TRBV11-2 with TRBJ1-6; perhaps TRBD1 as D (5 bases). Germline V lookup: CDR1 SGHAT, CDR2 FQNNGV. The length of the CDR3 is 15 residues. Trimming removed 5 bases at V and 10 bases at J, with 18 bases between. The DNA of the CDR3 is TGTGCCAGCAGCCAGTGGGGCAACAGAGACTCACCCCTCCACTTT. Translating it yields CASSQWGNRDSPLHF.

Only one count was recorded for this clone. V usage is TRBV19 and J usage is TRBJ1-2; D gene unclear. Trimming left V 4 bases short and J 7 bases short, with 10 bases between. The length of the CDR3 is 12 residues. Per the germline V gene, CDR1 is LNHDA and CDR2 is SQIVND (reference sequence). CDR3 residues: CASSKVEGGYTF. The CDR3 DNA reads TGTGCCAGTAGTAAGGTAGAGGGTGGCTACACCTTC.